This T cell receptor beta chain was identified during a study of blood T cell repertoires in COVID-19. Across the study: Samples came from the United States, Italy and Spain, spanning acute and convalescent COVID-19. PBMCs, B-cell-depleted T cells, or T cells provided the cDNA or gDNA that made up the material.

Authors' methods: The authors estimated nucleated cell counts from reference gene primer amplification. Some clones are missing from TCRdb's copy, which holds only in-frame ones; the method was immunoSEQ multiplex PCR. From that table come the V and J calls and clone size; the DNA was used to work out D and trimming. The sample has approximately 270,000 clones, approximately 85% seen once. Germline V gene sequence: CDR1 SGHNT, CDR2 YENEEA. V lost 3 bases, J lost 1 base, and 12 bases lay in between. The CDR3 runs to 15 residues. Recruitment covered some 25 US areas and drew participants whose ages spanned 18 to 89 years.

This sequence joins TRBV11-3 and TRBJ1-1; D might be TRBD1 (5 bases). The TCR sequence derives from a woman in her twenties or thirties who had recovered from COVID-19. The sample consisted of PBMCs or T cells enriched from blood (not recorded which). CDR3 protein: CASSLGWGPNTEAFF. The CDR3 nucleotides read TGTGCCAGCAGCTTGGGCTGGGGCCCGAACACTGAAGCTTTCTTT. Drawing the rest from reference TRBV11-3 and TRBJ1-1, the complete variable domain is EAGVVQSPRYKIIEKKQPVAFWCNPISGHNTLYWYLQNLGQGPELLIRYENEEAVDDSQLPKDRFSAERLKGVDSTLKIQPAELGDSAVYLCASSLGWGPNTEAFFGQGTRLTVV.